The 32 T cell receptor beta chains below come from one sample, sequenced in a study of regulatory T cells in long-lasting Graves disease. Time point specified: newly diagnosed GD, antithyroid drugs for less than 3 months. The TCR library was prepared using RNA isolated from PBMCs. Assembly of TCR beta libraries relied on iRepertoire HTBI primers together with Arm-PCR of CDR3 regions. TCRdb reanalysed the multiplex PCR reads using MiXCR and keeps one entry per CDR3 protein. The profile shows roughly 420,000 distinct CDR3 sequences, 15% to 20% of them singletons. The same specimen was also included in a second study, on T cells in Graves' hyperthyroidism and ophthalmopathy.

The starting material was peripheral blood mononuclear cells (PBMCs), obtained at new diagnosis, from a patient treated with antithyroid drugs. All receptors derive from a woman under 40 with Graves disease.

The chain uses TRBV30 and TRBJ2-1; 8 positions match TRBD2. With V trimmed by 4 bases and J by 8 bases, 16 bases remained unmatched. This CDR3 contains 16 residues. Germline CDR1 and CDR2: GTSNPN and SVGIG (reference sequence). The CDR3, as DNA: TGTGCCTGGACCTTCCCTTGGGGACTAGAGGCACATGAGCAGTTCTTC. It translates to CAWTFPWGLEAHEQFF. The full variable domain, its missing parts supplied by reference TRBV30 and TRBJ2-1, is SQTIHQWPATLVQPVGSPLSLECTVEGTSNPNLYWYRQAAGRGLQLLFYSVGIGQISSEVPQNLSASRPQDRQFILSSKKLLLSDSGFYLCAWTFPWGLEAHEQFFGPGTRLTVL.

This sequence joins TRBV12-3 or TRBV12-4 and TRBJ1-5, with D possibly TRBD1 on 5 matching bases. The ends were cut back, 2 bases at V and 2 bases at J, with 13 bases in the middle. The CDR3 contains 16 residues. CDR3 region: CASSLRGGEGNQPQHF. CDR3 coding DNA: TGTGCCAGCAGTTTACGGGGGGGGGAGGGCAATCAGCCCCAGCATTTT.

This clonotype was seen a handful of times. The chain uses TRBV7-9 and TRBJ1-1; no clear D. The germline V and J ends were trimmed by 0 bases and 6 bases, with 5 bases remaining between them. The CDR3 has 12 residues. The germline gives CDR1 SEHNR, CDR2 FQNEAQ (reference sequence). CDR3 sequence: CASSLAAAEAFF. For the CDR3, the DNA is TGTGCCAGCAGCTTAGCGGCCGCTGAAGCTTTCTTT.

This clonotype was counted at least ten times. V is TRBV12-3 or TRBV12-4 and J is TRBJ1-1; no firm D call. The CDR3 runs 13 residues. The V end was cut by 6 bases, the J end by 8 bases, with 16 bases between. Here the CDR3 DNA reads TGTGCCAGCAGCCTGGTCGGTGATTGGGAAGCTTTCTTT. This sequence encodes CASSLVGDWEAFF.

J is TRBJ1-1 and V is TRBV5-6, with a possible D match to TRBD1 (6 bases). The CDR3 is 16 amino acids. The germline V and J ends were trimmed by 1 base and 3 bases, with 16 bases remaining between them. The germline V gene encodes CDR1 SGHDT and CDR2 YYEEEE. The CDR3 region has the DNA TGTGCCAGCAGCTTGTTCGGGGGCCCTGGGGACACTGAAGCTTTCTTT. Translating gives CASSLFGGPGDTEAFF.

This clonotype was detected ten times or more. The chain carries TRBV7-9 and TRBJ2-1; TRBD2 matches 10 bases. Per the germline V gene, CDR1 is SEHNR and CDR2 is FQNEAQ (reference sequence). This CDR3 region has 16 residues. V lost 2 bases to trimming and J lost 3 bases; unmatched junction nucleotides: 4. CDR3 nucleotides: TGTGCCAGCAGCTTACTCCGGACTAGCGGCTACAATGAGCAGTTCTTC. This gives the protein CASSLLRTSGYNEQFF.

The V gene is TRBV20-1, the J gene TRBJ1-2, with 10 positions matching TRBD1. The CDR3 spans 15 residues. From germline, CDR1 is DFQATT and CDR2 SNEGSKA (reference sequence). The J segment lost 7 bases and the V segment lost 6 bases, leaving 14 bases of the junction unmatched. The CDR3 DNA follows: TGCAGTGCCCCAAACGGGAGGGACAGGGGCTCTGGCTACACCTTC. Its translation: CSAPNGRDRGSGYTF.

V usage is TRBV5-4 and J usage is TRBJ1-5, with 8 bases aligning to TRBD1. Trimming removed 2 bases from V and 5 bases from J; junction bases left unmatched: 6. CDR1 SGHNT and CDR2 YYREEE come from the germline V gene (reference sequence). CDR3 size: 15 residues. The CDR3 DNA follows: TGTGCCAGCAGCTTAGCAGGGGGCTGGCATCAGCCCCAGCATTTT. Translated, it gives CASSLAGGWHQPQHF.

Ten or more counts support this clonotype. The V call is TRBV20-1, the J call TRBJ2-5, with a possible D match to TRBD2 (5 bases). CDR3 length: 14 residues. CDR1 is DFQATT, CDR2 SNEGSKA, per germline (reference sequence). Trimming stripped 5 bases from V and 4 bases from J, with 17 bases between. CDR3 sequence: CSAPDRGSGETQYF. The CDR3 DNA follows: TGCAGTGCTCCCGATCGCGGGTCAGGAGAGACCCAGTACTTC.

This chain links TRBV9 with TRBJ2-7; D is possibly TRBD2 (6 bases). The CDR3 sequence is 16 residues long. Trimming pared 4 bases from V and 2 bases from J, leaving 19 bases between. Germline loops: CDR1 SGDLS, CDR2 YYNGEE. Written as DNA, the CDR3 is TGTGCCAGCAGCCCCCCGGCCGGGACTGCCCCCTACGAGCAGTACTTC. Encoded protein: CASSPPAGTAPYEQYF.

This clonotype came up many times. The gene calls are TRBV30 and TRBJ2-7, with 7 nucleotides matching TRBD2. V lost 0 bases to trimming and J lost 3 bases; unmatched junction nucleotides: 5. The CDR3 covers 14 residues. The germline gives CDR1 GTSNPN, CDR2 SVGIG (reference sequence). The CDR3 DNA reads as TGTGCCTGGAGTGTTGCGTCGGGGGGCTACGAGCAGTACTTC. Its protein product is CAWSVASGGYEQYF.

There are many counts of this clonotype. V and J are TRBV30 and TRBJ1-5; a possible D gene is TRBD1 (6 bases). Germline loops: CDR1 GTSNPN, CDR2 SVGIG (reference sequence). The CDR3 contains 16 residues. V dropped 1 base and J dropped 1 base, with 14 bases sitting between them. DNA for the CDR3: TGTGCCTGGAGTGCCGGGGGCGAATGGAGCAATCAGCCCCAGCATTTT. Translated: CAWSAGGEWSNQPQHF.

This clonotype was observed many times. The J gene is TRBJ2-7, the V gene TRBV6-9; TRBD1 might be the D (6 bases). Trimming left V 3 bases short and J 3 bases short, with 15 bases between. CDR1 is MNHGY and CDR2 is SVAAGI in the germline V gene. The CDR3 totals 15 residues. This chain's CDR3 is CASSYSPGAGYEQYF. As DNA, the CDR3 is TGTGCCAGCAGTTACTCCCCAGGGGCGGGCTACGAGCAGTACTTC.

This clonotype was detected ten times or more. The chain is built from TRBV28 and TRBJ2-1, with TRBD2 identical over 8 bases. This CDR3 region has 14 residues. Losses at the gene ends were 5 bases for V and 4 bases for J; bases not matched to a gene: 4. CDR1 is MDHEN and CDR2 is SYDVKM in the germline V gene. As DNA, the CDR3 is TGTGCCAGCAGTCGGGGGGGGCTTTACAATGAGCAGTTCTTC. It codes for CASSRGGLYNEQFF.

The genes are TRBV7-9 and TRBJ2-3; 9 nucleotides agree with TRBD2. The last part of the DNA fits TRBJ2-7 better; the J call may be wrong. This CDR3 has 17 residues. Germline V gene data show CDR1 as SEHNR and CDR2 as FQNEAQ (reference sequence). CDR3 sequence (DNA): TGTGCCAGCAGCCCTATTATAGCGGGAGAAGGCTCCTACGAGCAGTACTTC. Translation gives CASSPIIAGEGSYEQYF.

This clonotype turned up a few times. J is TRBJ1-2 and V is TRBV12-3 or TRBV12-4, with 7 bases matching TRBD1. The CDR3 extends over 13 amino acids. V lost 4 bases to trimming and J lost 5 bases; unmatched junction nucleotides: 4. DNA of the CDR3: TGTGCCAGCAGTTCGCAACAGGGGTATGGCTACACCTTC. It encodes CASSSQQGYGYTF.

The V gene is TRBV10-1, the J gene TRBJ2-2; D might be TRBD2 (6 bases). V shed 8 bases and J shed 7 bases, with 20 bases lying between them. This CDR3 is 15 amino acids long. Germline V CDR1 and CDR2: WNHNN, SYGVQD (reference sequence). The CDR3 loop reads CASLVRDSAGGELFF. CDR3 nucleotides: TGCGCCAGCCTCGTTCGGGACTCCGCCGGCGGGGAGCTGTTTTTT.

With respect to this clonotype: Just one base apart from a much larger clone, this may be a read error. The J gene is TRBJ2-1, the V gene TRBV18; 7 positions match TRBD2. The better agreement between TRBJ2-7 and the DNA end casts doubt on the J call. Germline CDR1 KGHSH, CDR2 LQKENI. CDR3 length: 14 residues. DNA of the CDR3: TGTGCCAGCTCACCGGGCGGGAGTGACAATGAGCAGTACTTC. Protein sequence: CASSPGGSDNEQYF.

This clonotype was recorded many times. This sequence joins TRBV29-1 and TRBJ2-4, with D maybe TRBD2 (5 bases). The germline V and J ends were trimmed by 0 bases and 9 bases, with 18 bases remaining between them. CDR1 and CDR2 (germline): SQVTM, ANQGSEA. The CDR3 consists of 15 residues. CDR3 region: CSVEDPKARVGIQYF. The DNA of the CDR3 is TGCAGCGTTGAAGATCCAAAGGCGAGGGTAGGCATTCAGTACTTC.

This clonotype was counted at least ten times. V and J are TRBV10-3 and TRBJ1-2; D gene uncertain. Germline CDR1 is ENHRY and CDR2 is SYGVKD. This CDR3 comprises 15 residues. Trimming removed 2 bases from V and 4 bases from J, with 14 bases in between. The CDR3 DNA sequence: TGTGCCATCAGTGAGATGGTAGGGATCGCCTATGGCTACACCTTC. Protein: CAISEMVGIAYGYTF.

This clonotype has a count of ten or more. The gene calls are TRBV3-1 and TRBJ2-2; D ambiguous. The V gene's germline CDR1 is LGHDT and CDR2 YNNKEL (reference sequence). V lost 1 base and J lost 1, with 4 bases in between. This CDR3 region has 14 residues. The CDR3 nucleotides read TGTGCCAGCAGCCAAGGAAGGAACACCGGGGAGCTGTTTTTT. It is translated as CASSQGRNTGELFF.

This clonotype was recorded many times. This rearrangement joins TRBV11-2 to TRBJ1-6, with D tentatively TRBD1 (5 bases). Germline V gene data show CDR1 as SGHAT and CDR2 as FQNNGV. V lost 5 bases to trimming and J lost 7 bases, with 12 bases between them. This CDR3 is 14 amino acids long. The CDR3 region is CASSTGTGNSPLHF. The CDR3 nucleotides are TGTGCCAGCAGCACCGGGACCGGGAATTCACCCCTCCACTTT.

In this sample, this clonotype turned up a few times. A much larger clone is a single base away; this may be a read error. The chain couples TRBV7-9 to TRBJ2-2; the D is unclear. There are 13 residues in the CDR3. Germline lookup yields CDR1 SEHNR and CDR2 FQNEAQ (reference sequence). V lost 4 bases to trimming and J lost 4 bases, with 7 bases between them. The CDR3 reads CASSSDSTGELFF. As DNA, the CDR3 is TGTGCCAGCAGCTCCGATAGCACCGGGGAGCTGTTTTTT.

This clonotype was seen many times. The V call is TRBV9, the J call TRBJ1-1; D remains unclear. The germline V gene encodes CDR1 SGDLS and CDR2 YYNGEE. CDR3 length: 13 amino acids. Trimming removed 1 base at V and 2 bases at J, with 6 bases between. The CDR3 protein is CASSVQSNTEAFF. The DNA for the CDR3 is TGTGCCAGCAGCGTACAGTCAAACACTGAAGCTTTCTTT. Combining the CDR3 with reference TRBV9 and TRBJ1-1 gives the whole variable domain DSGVTQTPKHLITATGQRVTLRCSPRSGDLSVYWYQQSLDQGLQFLIQYYNGEERAKGNILERFSAQQFPDLHSELNLSSLELGDSALYFCASSVQSNTEAFFGQGTRLTVV.

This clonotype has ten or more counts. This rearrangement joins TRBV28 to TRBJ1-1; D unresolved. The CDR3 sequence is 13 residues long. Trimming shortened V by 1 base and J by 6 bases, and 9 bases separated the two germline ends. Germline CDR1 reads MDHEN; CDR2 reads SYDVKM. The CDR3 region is CASSLSMRAEAFF. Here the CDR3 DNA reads TGTGCCAGCAGTTTATCGATGAGGGCTGAAGCTTTCTTT. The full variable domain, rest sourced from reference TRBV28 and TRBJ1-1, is DVKVTQSSRYLVKRTGEKVFLECVQDMDHENMFWYRQDPGLGLRLIYFSYDVKMKEKGDIPEGYSVSREKKERFSLILESASTNQTSMYLCASSLSMRAEAFFGQGTRLTVV.

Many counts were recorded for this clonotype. The CDR3 here is CASKNYEQYF. In DNA form, the CDR3 reads TGTGCCAGCAAAAACTACGAGCAGTACTTC. The chain employs TRBV2 and TRBJ2-7; D call uncertain. The CDR3 is made up of 10 amino acids. V was shortened by 7 bases and J by 3 bases, with 4 bases between the two germline ends. Germline V gene sequence: CDR1 SNHLY, CDR2 FYNNEI.

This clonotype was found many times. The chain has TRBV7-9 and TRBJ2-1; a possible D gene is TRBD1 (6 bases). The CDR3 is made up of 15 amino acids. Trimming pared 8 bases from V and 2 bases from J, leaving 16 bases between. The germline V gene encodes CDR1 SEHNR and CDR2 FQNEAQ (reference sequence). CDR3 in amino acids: CASDQSGQAYNEQFF. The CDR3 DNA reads TGTGCCAGCGATCAATCGGGACAAGCCTACAATGAGCAGTTCTTC.

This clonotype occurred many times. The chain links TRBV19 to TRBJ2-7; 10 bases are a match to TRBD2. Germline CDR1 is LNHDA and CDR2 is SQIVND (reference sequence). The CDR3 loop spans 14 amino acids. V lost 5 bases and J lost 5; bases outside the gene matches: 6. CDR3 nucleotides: TGTGCCAGTAGTCTGCTAGCGGGAGCGCACGAGCAGTACTTC. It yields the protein CASSLLAGAHEQYF.

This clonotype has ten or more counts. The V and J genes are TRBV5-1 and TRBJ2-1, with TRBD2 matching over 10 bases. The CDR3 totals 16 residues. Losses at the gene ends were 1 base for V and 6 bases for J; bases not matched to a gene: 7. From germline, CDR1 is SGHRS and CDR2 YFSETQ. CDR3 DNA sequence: TGCGCCAGCAGCTTGCTGACTAGCGGGTCACCCAATGAGCAGTTCTTC. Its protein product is CASSLLTSGSPNEQFF.

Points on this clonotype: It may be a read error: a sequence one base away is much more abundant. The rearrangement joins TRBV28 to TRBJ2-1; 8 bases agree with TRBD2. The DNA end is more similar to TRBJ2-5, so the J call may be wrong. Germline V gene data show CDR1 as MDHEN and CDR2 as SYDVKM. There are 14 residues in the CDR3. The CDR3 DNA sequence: TGTGCCAGCACAACTAGCGGCAGCGGGAAGACCCAGTACTTC. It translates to CASTTSGSGKTQYF.

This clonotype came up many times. DNA of the CDR3: TGTGCCAGCAGCTCGGGACTAGTTCTCAATGAGCAGTTCTTC. It translates to CASSSGLVLNEQFF. The V gene is TRBV7-2, the J gene TRBJ2-1, with 8 bases matching TRBD2. Germline V CDR1 and CDR2: SGHTA, FQGNSA. This CDR3 comprises 14 residues. V was clipped by 4 bases and J by 6 bases; unmatched bases: 5.

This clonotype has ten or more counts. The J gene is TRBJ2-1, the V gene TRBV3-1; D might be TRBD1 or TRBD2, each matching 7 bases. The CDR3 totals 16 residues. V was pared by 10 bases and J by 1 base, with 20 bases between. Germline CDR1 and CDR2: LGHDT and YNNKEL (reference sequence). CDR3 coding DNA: TGTGCCACATCAGGGGGAGGGTCCTTATCCTACAATGAGCAGTTCTTC. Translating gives CATSGGGSLSYNEQFF.